This T cell receptor (beta chain) was sequenced in a study of T cells after yellow fever vaccination. Across the study: Fractions of low cell number were prepared using SMART-Seq v4 Ultra Low Input. General study findings and limits: A limited proportion of clonotypes was detected within both the CD4 and CD8 compartments. Once the booster was given, most primary-vaccination clones reappeared, at more than 95% for CD4 and around 90% for CD8.

Turning to this clonotype: The antigen remains unidentified.

The CDR3 runs 13 residues. Germline V lookup: CDR1 DFQATT, CDR2 SNEGSKA (reference sequence). V dropped 1 base and J dropped 2 bases, with 6 bases sitting between them. UMIs were added to TCR cDNA along with a universal primer site when it was made by 5'RACE template switching. TCRdb processed the 5' RACE reads anew with MiXCR; each CDR3 protein has one entry. The profile shows some 550,000 distinct CDR3 sequences, 19% of them singletons. Sequencing used PBMCs, obtained 15 days after the yellow fever booster vaccination. The V call is TRBV20-1, the J call TRBJ2-1; D gene uncertain. The source of this sequence is a young man who received the YFV17D yellow fever vaccine. The CDR3 sequence: CSARVAAYNEQFF. In DNA form, the CDR3 reads TGCAGTGCTAGAGTGGCGGCCTACAATGAGCAGTTCTTC.